The clone carrying this TCR beta chain appeared a single time. The data originate from a study of blood T cells in healthy people across ages. It was with a sample-barcoded 5' primer and a J-beta primer mix that a second PCR of roughly 7 to 12 cycles was run. MiXCR was run by TCRdb on the 5' RACE reads, yielding one entry per CDR3 protein. This sample has more than 550,000 distinct CDR3 sequences, with about 24% found just once. Germline CDR1 reads MNHEY; CDR2 reads SVGAGI. The CDR3 sequence is 15 residues long. The junction had 4 bases not matched to a gene; V was cut back by 0 bases and J by 6 bases.

The sample comprised blood. The TCR originated in a man aged 70 or older in good health. The chain links TRBV6-5 to TRBJ1-2; 10 nucleotides agree with TRBD1. Here the CDR3 reads CASSYSTGGVDGYTF. Here the CDR3 DNA reads TGTGCCAGCAGTTACTCGACAGGGGGCGTTGATGGCTACACCTTC.